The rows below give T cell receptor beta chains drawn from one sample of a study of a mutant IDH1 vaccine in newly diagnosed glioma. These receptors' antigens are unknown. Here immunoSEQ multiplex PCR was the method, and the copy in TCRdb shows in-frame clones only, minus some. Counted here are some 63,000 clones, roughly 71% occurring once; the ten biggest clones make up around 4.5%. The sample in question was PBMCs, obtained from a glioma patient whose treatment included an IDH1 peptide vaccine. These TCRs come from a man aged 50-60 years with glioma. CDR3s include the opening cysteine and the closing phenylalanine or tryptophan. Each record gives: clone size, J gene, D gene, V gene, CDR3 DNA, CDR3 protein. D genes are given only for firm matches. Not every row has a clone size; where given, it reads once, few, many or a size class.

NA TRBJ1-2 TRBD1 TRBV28 TGTGCCAGCAGCCTGACAGGGGGCGTTGGCTACACCTTC CASSLTGGVGYTF
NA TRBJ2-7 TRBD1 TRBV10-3 TGTGCCATCAGTGAGGGGACAGAAATCTACGAGCAGTACTTC CAISEGTEIYEQYF
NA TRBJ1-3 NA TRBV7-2 TGTGCCAGCAGCTTAGGACAGGCCTCTGGAAACACCATATATTTT CASSLGQASGNTIYF
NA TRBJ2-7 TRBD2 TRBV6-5 TGTGCCAGCAGCTACGGGAGGGCCTACGAGCAGTACTTC CASSYGRAYEQYF
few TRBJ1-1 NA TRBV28 TGTGCCAGCAGTTTATATATCAAGAACACTGAAGCTTTCTTT CASSLYIKNTEAFF
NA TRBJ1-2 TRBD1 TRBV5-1 TGCGCCAGCAGCGAGGGACAGAACTATGGCTACACCTTC CASSEGQNYGYTF
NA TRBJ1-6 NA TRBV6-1 TGTGCCAGCGGATGGGAGAAGGGCCTGAATTCACCCCTCCACTTT CASGWEKGLNSPLHF
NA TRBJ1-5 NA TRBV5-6 TGTGCCAGCAGTCTTCTAGGGGTAAGCAATCAGCCCCAGCATTTT CASSLLGVSNQPQHF
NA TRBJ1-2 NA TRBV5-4 TGTGCCAGCAGCTTGGCGGGGAGTTCTGGCTACACCTTC CASSLAGSSGYTF
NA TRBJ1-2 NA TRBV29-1 TGCAGCGTTCACGAGGGGGTGGACTATGGCTACACCTTC CSVHEGVDYGYTF
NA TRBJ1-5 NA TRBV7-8 TGTGCCAGCAGCTCCGTTTTGGAGCCCCAGCATTTT CASSSVLEPQHF
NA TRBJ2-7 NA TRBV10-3 TGTGCCATCAGTGAGTCGAAGGAGGAGGAGCAGTACTTC CAISESKEEEQYF
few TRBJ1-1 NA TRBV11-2 TGTGCCAGCAGCCATGGCCTGAACGCTTTCTTT CASSHGLNAFF
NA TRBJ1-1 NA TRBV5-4 TGTGCCAGCAGCTTCCGGGACTTAAGAGCGGAGGCTTTCTTT CASSFRDLRAEAFF
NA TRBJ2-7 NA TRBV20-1 TGCAGTGCCGGAGCGTCCGGGGTTACTTTCTTC CSAGASGVTFF
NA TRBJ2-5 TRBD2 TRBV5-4 TGTGCCAGCAGCTTGAGTTTAGCGGGGGGGGAGACCCAGTACTTC CASSLSLAGGETQYF
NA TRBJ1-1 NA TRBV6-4 TGTGCCAGCAGTGACTCGACGAACACTGAAGCTTTCTTT CASSDSTNTEAFF
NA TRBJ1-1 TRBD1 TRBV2 TGTGCCAGCAGGACGACAGGGGGGACTGAAGCTTTCTTT CASRTTGGTEAFF
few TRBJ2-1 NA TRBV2 TGTGCCAGCACCTCGGAGGGGGGCCGAATCAATGAGCAGTTCTTC CASTSEGGRINEQFF
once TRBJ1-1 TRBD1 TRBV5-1 TGCGCCAGCAGCTTGGCCTCAGGGGGATGGACTGAAGCTTTCTTT CASSLASGGWTEAFF
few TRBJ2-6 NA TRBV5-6 TGTGCCAGCAGATCGTTGATAGGTGGGGCCAACGTCCTGACTTTC CASRSLIGGANVLTF
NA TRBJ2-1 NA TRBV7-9 TGTGCCAGCAGACCAGACGGGAACAATGAGCAGTTCTTC CASRPDGNNEQFF
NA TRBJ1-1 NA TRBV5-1 TGCGCCAGCAGCTTGAGCGCAGGTCCGAACACTGAAGCTTTCTTT CASSLSAGPNTEAFF
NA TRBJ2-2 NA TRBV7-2 TGTGCCAGCAGCCTACTACGGGACACCGGGGAGCTGTTTTTT CASSLLRDTGELFF
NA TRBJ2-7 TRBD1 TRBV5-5 TGTGCCAGCAGCTTTCCGGACAGGCGGGCCGAGCAGTACTTC CASSFPDRRAEQYF
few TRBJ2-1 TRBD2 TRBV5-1 TGCGCCAGCAGAACTAGCGGGGGGGCTCACAATGAGCAGTTCTTC CASRTSGGAHNEQFF
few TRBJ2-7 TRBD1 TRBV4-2 TGTGCCAGCAGCCAAGATCCCGGGACAGGGTTCAACGAGCAGTACTTC CASSQDPGTGFNEQYF
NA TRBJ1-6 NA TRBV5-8 TGTGCCAGCAGCTTGGCGGGTAATTCACCCCTCCACTTT CASSLAGNSPLHF
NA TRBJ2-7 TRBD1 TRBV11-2 TGTGCCAGCAGCTCGACAGGGGGGGGACCCTACGAGCAGTACTTC CASSSTGGGPYEQYF
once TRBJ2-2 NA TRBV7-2 TGTGCCAGCAGCCCGGTGGGGCCCGGGGAGCTGTTTTTT CASSPVGPGELFF
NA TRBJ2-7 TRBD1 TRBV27 TGTGCCAGCAGTTTATCGGACAGGGAGAGGGCCCTGGGCGAGCAGTACTTC CASSLSDRERALGEQYF
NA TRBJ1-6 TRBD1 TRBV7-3 TGTGCCAGCAGCGAGCTCGACAGGGGGCGTAATTCACCCCTCCACTTT CASSELDRGRNSPLHF
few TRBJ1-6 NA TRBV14 TGTGCCAGCAGCCAAGGATTCATAGGAAGCTCCTATAATTCACCCCTCCACTTT CASSQGFIGSSYNSPLHF
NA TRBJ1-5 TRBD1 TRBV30 TGTGCCTGGAGTAGGGACAGAAATCAGCCCCAGCATTTT CAWSRDRNQPQHF
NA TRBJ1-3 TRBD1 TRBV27 TGTGCCAGCAGTTTATCCGCCAGGGGGAACACCATATATTTT CASSLSARGNTIYF
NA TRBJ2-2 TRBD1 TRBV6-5 TGTGCCAGCACCCGAGGGGACAGGGACACCGGGGAGCTGTTTTTT CASTRGDRDTGELFF
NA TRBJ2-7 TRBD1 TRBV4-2 TGTGCCAGCAGCCAAGATTTGGGGACAGGGGTATACGAGCAGTACTTC CASSQDLGTGVYEQYF
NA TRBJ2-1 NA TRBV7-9 TGTGCCAGCAGCTTAGTAGACTTGGTTTTCAACAATGAGCAGTTCTTC CASSLVDLVFNNEQFF
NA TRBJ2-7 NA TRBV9 TGTGCCAGCAGCGTAGGCTCGCAGGGGCAACCCTACGAGCAGTACTTC CASSVGSQGQPYEQYF
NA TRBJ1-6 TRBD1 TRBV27 TGTGCCAGCACAGGGGGAGGTTCACCCCTCCACTTT CASTGGGSPLHF
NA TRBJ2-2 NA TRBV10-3 TGTGCCATCAGACAGGCGGAGAACACCGGGGAGCTGTTTTTT CAIRQAENTGELFF
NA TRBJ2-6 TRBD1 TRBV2 TGTGCCAAGGGGGCCTCGGCCTACTCTGGGGCCAACGTCCTGACTTTC CAKGASAYSGANVLTF
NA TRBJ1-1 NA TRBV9 TGTGCCAGCAGCGTCACGACAGCGAACACTGAAGCTTTCTTT CASSVTTANTEAFF
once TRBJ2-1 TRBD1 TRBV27 TGTGCCAGCAGTTTAGGCAGGGGGCGGGATGAGCAGTTCTTC CASSLGRGRDEQFF
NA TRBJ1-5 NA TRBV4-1 TGCGCCAGCAGCCAAGGGGACGGATATCAGCCCCAGCATTTT CASSQGDGYQPQHF
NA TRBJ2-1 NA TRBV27 TGTGCCAGCAGCCCCAGTAGGGACTCACACAATGAGCAGTTCTTC CASSPSRDSHNEQFF
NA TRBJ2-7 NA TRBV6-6 TGTGCCAGCAGTTACGACAGTCTCTACGAGCAGTACTTC CASSYDSLYEQYF
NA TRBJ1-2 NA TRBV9 TGTGCCAGCAGCGCGGCCCCGGACACAGGCTACACCTTC CASSAAPDTGYTF
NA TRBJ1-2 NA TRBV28 TGTGCCAGCAGTTTGGGGGGCCATGGCTACACCTTC CASSLGGHGYTF
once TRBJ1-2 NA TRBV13 TGTGCCAGCAGCTTAGGGGGACTGAGCTATGGCTACACCTTC CASSLGGLSYGYTF
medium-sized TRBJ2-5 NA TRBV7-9 TGTGCCAGCAGCTTAGCCAGCTTGGAGACCCAGTACTTC CASSLASLETQYF